This T cell receptor (beta chain) was sequenced for a study of OX40 agonist ivuxolimab in advanced cancers. Turning to the study itself: While on treatment, patients had intravenous ivuxolimab at 0.01 to 10 mg/kg every 2 weeks. Hepatocellular carcinoma, melanoma, renal cell or head and neck cancer was diagnosed in the dose-escalation patients.

The repertoire was sequenced with immunoSEQ multiplex PCR; TCRdb's copy has only in-frame clones and lacks some. This sample has tens of thousands of clones; about 91% occur once, and the top ten carry 2% to 3%. Study-wide points: A proportion of nonresponders additionally exhibited low normalized T-cell clonal expansion.

The V and J ends lost 0 bases and 5 bases respectively, with 7 bases between them. The V gene's germline CDR1 is SGHVS and CDR2 FQNEAQ. The CDR3 covers 13 residues. A word on this clone: Its target is not known.

This sequence was found in an adult with an advanced solid tumor such as melanoma, head and neck, liver or kidney cancer. Sample: CD4+ or CD8+ T cells sorted from blood, taken in a trial of the OX40 agonist ivuxolimab. This chain connects TRBV7-8 to TRBJ2-5; no clear D. The chain's CDR3 is CASSLAGWETQYF. The CDR3, as DNA: TGTGCCAGCAGCTTAGCGGGATGGGAGACCCAGTACTTC.